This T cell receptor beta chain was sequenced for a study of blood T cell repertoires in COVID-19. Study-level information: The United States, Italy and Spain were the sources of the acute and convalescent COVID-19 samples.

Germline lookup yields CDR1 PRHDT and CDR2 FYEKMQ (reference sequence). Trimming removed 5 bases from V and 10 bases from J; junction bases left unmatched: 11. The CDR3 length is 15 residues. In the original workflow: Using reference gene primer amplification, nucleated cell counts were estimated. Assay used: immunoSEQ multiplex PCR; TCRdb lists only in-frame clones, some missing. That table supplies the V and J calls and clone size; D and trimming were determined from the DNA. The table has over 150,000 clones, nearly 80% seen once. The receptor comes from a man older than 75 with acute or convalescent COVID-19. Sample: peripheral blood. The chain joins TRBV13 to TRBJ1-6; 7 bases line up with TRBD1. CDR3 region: CASSPQGPAGSPLHF. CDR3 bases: TGTGCCAGCAGCCCACAGGGGCCTGCAGGGTCACCCCTCCACTTT.